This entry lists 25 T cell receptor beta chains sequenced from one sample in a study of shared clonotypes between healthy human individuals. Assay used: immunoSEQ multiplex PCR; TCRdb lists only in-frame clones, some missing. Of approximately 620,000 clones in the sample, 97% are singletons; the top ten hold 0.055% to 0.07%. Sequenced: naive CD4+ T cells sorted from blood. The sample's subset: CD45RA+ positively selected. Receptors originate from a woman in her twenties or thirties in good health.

As DNA, the CDR3 is TGTGCCAGCAGTTTATTGGACGGGAAAAACGAGCAGTACTTC. The encoded protein is CASSLLDGKNEQYF. V gene TRBV28 combines with J gene TRBJ2-7, with D possibly TRBD2 on 5 matching bases. The V and J ends lost 1 base and 5 bases respectively, with 12 bases between them. Germline CDR1 MDHEN, CDR2 SYDVKM. The CDR3 covers 14 residues.

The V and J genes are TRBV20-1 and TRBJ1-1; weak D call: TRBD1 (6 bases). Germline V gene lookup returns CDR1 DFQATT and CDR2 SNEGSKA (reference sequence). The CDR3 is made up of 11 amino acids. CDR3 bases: TGCAGAGGGCCAGGGGACACTGAAGCTTTCTTT. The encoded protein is CRGPGDTEAFF.

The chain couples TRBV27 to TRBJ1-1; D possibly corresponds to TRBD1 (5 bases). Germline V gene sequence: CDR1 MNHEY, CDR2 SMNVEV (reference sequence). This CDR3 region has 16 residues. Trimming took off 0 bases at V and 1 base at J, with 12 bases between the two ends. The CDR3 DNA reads TGTGCCAGCAGTTTATCCCGGGGGTGGGGGAACACTGAAGCTTTCTTT. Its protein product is CASSLSRGWGNTEAFF.

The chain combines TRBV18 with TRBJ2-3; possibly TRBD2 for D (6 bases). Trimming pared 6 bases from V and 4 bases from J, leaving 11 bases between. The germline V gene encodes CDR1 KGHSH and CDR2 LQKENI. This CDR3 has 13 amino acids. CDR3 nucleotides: TGTGCCAGCTCGCGCCCGGGGGCAGATACGCAGTATTTT. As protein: CASSRPGADTQYF.

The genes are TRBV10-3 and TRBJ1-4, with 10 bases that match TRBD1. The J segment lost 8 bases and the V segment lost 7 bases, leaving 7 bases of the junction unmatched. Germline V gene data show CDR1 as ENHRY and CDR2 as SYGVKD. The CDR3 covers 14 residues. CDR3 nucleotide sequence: TGTGCCATCACGCCCGGGACAGGGGAAGAAAAACTGTTTTTT. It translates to CAITPGTGEEKLFF.

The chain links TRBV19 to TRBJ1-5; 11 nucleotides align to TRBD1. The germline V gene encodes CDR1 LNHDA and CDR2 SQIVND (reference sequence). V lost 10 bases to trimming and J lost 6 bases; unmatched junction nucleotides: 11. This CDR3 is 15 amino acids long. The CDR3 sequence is CATQAGTGGGQPQHF. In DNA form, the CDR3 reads TGTGCCACTCAGGCCGGGACAGGGGGAGGTCAGCCCCAGCATTTT.

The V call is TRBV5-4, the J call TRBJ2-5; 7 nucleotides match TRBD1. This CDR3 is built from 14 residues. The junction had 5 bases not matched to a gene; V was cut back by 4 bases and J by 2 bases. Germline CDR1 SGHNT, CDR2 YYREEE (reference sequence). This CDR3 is CASSHGTDQETQYF. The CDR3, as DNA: TGTGCCAGCAGCCACGGGACAGATCAAGAGACCCAGTACTTC.

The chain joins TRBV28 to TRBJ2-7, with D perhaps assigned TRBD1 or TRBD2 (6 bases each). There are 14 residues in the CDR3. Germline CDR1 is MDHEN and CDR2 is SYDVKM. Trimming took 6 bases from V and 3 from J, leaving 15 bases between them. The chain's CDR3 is CASSRRGGFYEQYF. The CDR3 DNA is TGTGCCAGCAGCCGCCGAGGGGGGTTCTACGAGCAGTACTTC.

The CDR3: CASSGQGSFNYGYTF. CDR3 in DNA: TGTGCCAGTAGCGGACAGGGGTCCTTCAACTATGGCTACACCTTC. The chain is built from TRBV19 and TRBJ1-2, with 9 bases matching TRBD1. Trimming at V came to 6 bases and at J to 2 bases, leaving 7 bases not matched to a gene. This CDR3 is 15 amino acids long. Germline CDR1 reads LNHDA; CDR2 reads SQIVND (reference sequence).

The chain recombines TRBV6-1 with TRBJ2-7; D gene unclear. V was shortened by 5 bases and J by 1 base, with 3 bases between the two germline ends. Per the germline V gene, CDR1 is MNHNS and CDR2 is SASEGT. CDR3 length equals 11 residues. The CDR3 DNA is TGTGCCAGCAGTACATCCTACGAGCAGTACTTC. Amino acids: CASSTSYEQYF.

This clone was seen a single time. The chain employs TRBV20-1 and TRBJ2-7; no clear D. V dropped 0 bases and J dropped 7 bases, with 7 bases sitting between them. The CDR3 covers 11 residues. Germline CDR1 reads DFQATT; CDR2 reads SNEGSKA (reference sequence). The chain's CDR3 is CSAREVLEQYF. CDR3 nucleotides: TGCAGTGCTAGAGAAGTCTTGGAGCAGTACTTC.

CDR3 protein: CASSPKSGREDGQFF. The CDR3 DNA is TGTGCCAGCAGCCCCAAGTCTGGGCGGGAGGATGGGCAGTTCTTC. The chain employs TRBV6-6 and TRBJ2-1, with 8 bases aligning to TRBD2. The length of the CDR3 is 15 residues. Per germline, CDR1 MNHNY and CDR2 SVGAGI (reference sequence). With 6 bases clipped from V and 12 bases from J, the junction kept 16 bases outside the gene matches.

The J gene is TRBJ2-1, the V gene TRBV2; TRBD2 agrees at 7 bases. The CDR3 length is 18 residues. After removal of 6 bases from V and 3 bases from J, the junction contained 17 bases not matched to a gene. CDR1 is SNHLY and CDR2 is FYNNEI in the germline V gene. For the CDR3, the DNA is TGTGCCAGCAGAACAAAGCGGGCTAGCGGAGGGAGCTACAATGAGCAGTTCTTC. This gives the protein CASRTKRASGGSYNEQFF.

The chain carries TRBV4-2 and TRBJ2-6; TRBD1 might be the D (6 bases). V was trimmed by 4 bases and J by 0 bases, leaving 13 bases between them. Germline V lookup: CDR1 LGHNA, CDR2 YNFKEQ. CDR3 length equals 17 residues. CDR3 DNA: TGTGCCAGCAGCCCTGAGGGGGAGAGCTCTGGGGCCAACGTCCTGACTTTC. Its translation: CASSPEGESSGANVLTF.

In DNA form, the CDR3 reads TGTGCCAGCAGTTTGCGTGGGTTAAACTCCTACGAGCAGTACTTC. This gives the protein CASSLRGLNSYEQYF. This chain uses TRBV27 with TRBJ2-5; D ambiguous. The J call could be wrong; TRBJ2-7 is a better fit for the DNA end. This CDR3 has 15 residues. The V gene's germline CDR1 is MNHEY and CDR2 SMNVEV (reference sequence).

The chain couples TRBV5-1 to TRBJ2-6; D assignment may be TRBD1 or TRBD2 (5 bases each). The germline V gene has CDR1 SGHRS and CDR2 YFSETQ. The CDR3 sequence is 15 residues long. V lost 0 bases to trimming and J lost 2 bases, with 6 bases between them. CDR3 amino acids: CASSLGGAGANVLTF. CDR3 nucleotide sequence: TGCGCCAGCAGCTTGGGAGGGGCTGGGGCCAACGTCCTGACTTTC.

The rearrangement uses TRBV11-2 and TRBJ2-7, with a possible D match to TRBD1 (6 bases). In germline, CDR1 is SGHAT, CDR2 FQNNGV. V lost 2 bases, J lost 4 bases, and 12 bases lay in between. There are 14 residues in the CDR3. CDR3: CASSLHRAGYEQYF. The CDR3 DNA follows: TGTGCCAGCAGCTTACACAGGGCAGGGTACGAGCAGTACTTC.

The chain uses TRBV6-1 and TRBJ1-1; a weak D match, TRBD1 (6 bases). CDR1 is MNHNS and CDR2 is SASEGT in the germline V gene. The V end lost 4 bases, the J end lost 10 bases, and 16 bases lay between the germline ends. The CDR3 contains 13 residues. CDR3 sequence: CASSAQQGSRAFF. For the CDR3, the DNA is TGTGCCAGCAGTGCCCAACAGGGTTCACGAGCTTTCTTT.

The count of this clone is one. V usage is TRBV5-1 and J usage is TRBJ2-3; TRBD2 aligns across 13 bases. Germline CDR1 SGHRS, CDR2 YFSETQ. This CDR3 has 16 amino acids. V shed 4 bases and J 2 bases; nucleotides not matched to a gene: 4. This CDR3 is CASSPGTSGNTDTQYF. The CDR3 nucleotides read TGCGCCAGCAGCCCGGGGACTAGCGGGAACACAGATACGCAGTATTTT. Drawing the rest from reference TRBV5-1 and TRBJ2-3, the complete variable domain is KAGVTQTPRYLIKTRGQQVTLSCSPISGHRSVSWYQQTPGQGLQFLFEYFSETQRNKGNFPGRFSGRQFSNSRSEMNVSTLELGDSALYLCASSPGTSGNTDTQYFGPGTRLTVL.

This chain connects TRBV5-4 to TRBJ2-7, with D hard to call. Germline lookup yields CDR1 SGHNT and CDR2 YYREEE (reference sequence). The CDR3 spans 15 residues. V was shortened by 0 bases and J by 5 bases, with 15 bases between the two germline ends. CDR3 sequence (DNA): TGTGCCAGCAGCTTGGCTGGTTTAGGGAAGAACGAGCAGTACTTC. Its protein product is CASSLAGLGKNEQYF.

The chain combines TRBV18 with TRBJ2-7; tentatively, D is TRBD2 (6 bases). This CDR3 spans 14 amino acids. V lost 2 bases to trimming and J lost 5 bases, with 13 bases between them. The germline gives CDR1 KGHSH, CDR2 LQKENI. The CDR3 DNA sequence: TGTGCCAGCTCACCAAACTCTGGGGAGGACGAGCAGTACTTC. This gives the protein CASSPNSGEDEQYF.

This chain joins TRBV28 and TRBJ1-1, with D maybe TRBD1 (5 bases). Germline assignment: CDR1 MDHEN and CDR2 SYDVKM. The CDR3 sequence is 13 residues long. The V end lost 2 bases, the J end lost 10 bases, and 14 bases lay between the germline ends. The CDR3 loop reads CASSLTLGGVAFF. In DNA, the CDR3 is TGTGCCAGCAGTTTAACGTTGGGAGGGGTAGCTTTCTTT.

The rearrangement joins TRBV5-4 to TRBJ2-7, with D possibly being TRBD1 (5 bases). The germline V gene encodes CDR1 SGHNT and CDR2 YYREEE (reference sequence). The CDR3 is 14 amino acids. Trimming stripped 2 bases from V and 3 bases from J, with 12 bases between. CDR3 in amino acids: CASSFGQGDYEQYF. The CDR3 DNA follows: TGTGCCAGCAGCTTTGGGCAGGGCGACTACGAGCAGTACTTC.

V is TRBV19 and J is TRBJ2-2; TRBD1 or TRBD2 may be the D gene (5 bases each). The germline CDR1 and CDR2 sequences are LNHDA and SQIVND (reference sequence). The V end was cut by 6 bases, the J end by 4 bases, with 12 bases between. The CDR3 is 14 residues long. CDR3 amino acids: CASRPSGGTGELFF. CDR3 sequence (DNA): TGTGCCAGTAGACCCTCTGGGGGCACCGGGGAGCTGTTTTTT.

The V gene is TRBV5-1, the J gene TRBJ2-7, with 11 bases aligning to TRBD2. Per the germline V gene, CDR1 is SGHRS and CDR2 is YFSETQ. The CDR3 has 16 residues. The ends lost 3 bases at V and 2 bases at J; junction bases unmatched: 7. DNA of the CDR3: TGCGCCAGCAGCTCGCCGACTAGCGGGAAAGCCTACGAGCAGTACTTC. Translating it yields CASSSPTSGKAYEQYF.